This T cell receptor beta chain was identified in a study of blood T cell repertoires in COVID-19. Study background: PBMCs, B-cell-depleted T cells, or T cells provided the cDNA or gDNA that made up the material.

There are many counts of this clone. Clinical history as reported by participants underpinned cohort assignment. Exposed study participants had met a COVID-19 case within 2 weeks before entry. In the original analysis: Amplified reference gene primers provided the basis for estimating nucleated cell counts. The data were produced by immunoSEQ multiplex PCR, yet TCRdb's version contains in-frame clones alone and is incomplete. V, J and clone size are taken as reported in that table, and D and trimming were inferred from the DNA itself. Among more than 110,000 clones listed, approximately 84% were seen once. The TCR comes from a woman in her late teens or twenties who had been exposed to COVID-19. Sequenced sample: PBMCs or T cells enriched from blood (not recorded which).

The CDR3 protein is CASSSTGLSGNTIYF. The CDR3 DNA follows: TGTGCCAGCAGCTCGACAGGGCTCTCTGGAAACACCATATATTTT. The rearrangement uses TRBV7-7 and TRBJ1-3; TRBD1 aligns across 7 bases. CDR3 length: 15 residues. Trimming at V came to 4 bases and at J to 0 bases, leaving 3 bases not matched to a gene. The V gene's germline CDR1 is SSHAT and CDR2 FNYEAQ (reference sequence).